Listed below are T cell receptor beta chains from one sample, sequenced in a study of sequential checkpoint blockade in melanoma. Data came from immunoSEQ multiplex PCR; TCRdb stores just in-frame clones and leaves some out. The table has roughly 18,000 clones, around three fifths seen once; the top ten hold 17%. The sample consisted of CD8+ T cells sorted from blood (inferred from file names), taken from a patient given nivolumab and ipilimumab in sequence. The receptors shown here come from a human donor with melanoma. Both conserved end residues are part of each CDR3. Fields, in order: clone size, D gene, J gene, CDR3 length, V gene, CDR3 DNA, CDR3 protein. A D gene is named only where the DNA matches it firmly. Expanded clones are given a class, and other clones once, few, many or no size at all.

- | - | TRBJ1-1 | 13 | TRBV6-5 | TGTGCCAGCACCGGAGACAGGAACACTGAAGCTTTCTTT | CASTGDRNTEAFF
- | - | TRBJ1-2 | 13 | TRBV7-3 | TGTGCCAGCAGCTTAACTCCCAGTCATGGCTACACCTTC | CASSLTPSHGYTF
few | TRBD1 | TRBJ2-3 | 15 | TRBV9 | TGTGCCAGCAGCGTAGAGGGACAGGCGGATGATACGCAGTATTTT | CASSVEGQADDTQYF
- | TRBD1 | TRBJ1-2 | 14 | TRBV9 | TGTGCCAGCAGCGTACAGGGGGCATGGTATGGCTACACCTTC | CASSVQGAWYGYTF
few | - | TRBJ2-6 | 15 | TRBV5-4 | TGTGCCAGCAGCACGACAGCAACTGGGGCCAACGTCCTGACTTTC | CASSTTATGANVLTF
- | - | TRBJ2-1 | 14 | TRBV30 | TGTGCCTGGAGTGCCGGGACTTGGGCCAATGAGCAGTTCTTC | CAWSAGTWANEQFF
- | TRBD1 | TRBJ2-7 | 16 | TRBV27 | TGTGCCAGCAGTCCTACCTCCGGGACAGGGACCTACGAGCAGTACTTC | CASSPTSGTGTYEQYF
- | TRBD1 | TRBJ2-5 | 15 | TRBV5-1 | TGCGCCAGCAGCCCCCAAGGACAGGGGCAAGAGACCCAGTACTTC | CASSPQGQGQETQYF
- | - | TRBJ2-7 | 14 | TRBV5-3 | TGTGCCAGCAGCCAAGACAGGTTACTCTACGAGCAGTACTTC | CASSQDRLLYEQYF
few | - | TRBJ2-1 | 16 | TRBV27 | TGTGCCAGCAGTACCAAAGCGGGTGGGACCTACAATGAGCAGTTCTTC | CASSTKAGGTYNEQFF
- | TRBD2 | TRBJ2-6 | 14 | TRBV2 | TGTGCCAGAGGCGGGGGAACTGGGGCCAACGTCCTGACTTTC | CARGGGTGANVLTF
- | TRBD1 | TRBJ2-5 | 15 | TRBV4-1 | TGCGCCAGCAGCCCTCCCTCGGGACAGGGGGAGACCCAGTACTTC | CASSPPSGQGETQYF
medium-sized | - | TRBJ2-2 | 12 | TRBV4-1 | TGCGCCAGCAGCCAAGAGGCTGGGGAGCTGTTTTTT | CASSQEAGELFF
- | TRBD1 | TRBJ2-7 | 16 | TRBV2 | TGTGCCAGCAGCGGCCTTCCGGGACAGGGCGCCCACGAGCAGTACTTC | CASSGLPGQGAHEQYF
- | - | TRBJ1-3 | 15 | TRBV19 | TGTGCCAGTAGTATCCTATTTTACTCTGGAAACACCATATATTTT | CASSILFYSGNTIYF
- | - | TRBJ1-6 | 14 | TRBV15 | TGTGCCACCAGCGAGACAGCCTATAATTCACCCCTCCACTTT | CATSETAYNSPLHF
- | TRBD2 | TRBJ2-1 | 18 | TRBV7-9 | TGTGCCAGCAGCTTACCTAGCGGGTATTCGAGCTCCTACAATGAGCAGTTCTTC | CASSLPSGYSSSYNEQFF
- | - | TRBJ1-2 | 16 | TRBV19 | TGTGCCAGTAGATCCCCGGGGGAACAAGGGAACTATGGCTACACCTTC | CASRSPGEQGNYGYTF
- | TRBD1 | TRBJ1-4 | 17 | TRBV9 | TGTGCCAGCAGCGCCGAGGGGGGAGGACAGGGTAATGAAAAACTGTTTTTT | CASSAEGGGQGNEKLFF
- | - | TRBJ2-1 | 15 | TRBV18 | TGTGCCAGCTCACCGGTCCGACCAGGCCTCGATGAGCAGTTCTTC | CASSPVRPGLDEQFF
- | TRBD2 | TRBJ2-2 | 16 | TRBV29-1 | TGCAGCGTGGGGGGTAGCGGGGGGCAGCCCACCGGGGAGCTGTTTTTT | CSVGGSGGQPTGELFF
- | TRBD1 | TRBJ1-1 | 14 | TRBV6-1 | TGTGCCAGCAGACTGGGACAGACGAACACTGAAGCTTTCTTT | CASRLGQTNTEAFF
few | - | TRBJ1-1 | 15 | TRBV4-1 | TGCGCCAGCAGCCAAGGAACACAGGGTGTATCTGAAGCTTTCTTT | CASSQGTQGVSEAFF
few | - | TRBJ2-6 | 16 | TRBV7-9 | TGTGCCAGCAGCTTAATTGAGAACTCTGGGGCCAACGTCCTGACTTTC | CASSLIENSGANVLTF
- | - | TRBJ2-7 | 13 | TRBV18 | TGTGCCAGCTCACCGGACAGCTCCTACGAGCAGTACTTC | CASSPDSSYEQYF
- | - | TRBJ2-2 | 12 | TRBV6-5 | TGTGCCAGCAGTTACGGTAGCTGGGAGCTGTTTTTT | CASSYGSWELFF
- | TRBD1 | TRBJ2-7 | 16 | TRBV5-4 | TGTGCCAGCAGCTCGACCCTGACAGGGGCGCGGTACGAGCAGTACTTC | CASSSTLTGARYEQYF
medium-sized | - | TRBJ1-5 | 15 | TRBV18 | TGTGCCAGCTCACCACTGGGAGGGAGCAATCAGCCCCAGCATTTT | CASSPLGGSNQPQHF
- | TRBD1 | TRBJ2-6 | 15 | TRBV29-1 | TGCAGCGTTGAACGACAGGGCTCTGGGGCCAACGTCCTGACTTTC | CSVERQGSGANVLTF
- | - | TRBJ1-1 | 14 | TRBV7-9 | TGTGCCAGCAGCTTTCGACAGGCAAACACTGAAGCTTTCTTT | CASSFRQANTEAFF
few | TRBD2 | TRBJ2-7 | 18 | TRBV5-1 | TGCGCCAGCACCGACCCAGACCCCCTTAGCGGGATGCCCTACGAGCAGTACTTC | CASTDPDPLSGMPYEQYF
- | TRBD1 | TRBJ1-2 | 15 | TRBV7-9 | TGTGCCAGCAGCTTCGCCGGGACAGCCTTCTATGGCTACACCTTC | CASSFAGTAFYGYTF
- | TRBD2 | TRBJ2-7 | 16 | TRBV19 | TGTGCCAGTAGCAACCCGGGACTAGCGGGACGTGACGAGCAGTACTTC | CASSNPGLAGRDEQYF
- | - | TRBJ2-7 | 16 | TRBV6-5 | TGTGCCAGCAGTTACCGACCGTCAGGCTGGGTCTACGAGCAGTACTTC | CASSYRPSGWVYEQYF
- | TRBD1 | TRBJ1-5 | 13 | TRBV18 | TGTGCCAGCTCAGGACAGGCTGATCAGCCCCAGCATTTT | CASSGQADQPQHF
- | - | TRBJ1-1 | 14 | TRBV27 | TGTGCCAGCAGTTTCGGGGGACCTAGGGGTGAAGCTTTCTTT | CASSFGGPRGEAFF
few | TRBD2 | TRBJ2-1 | 16 | TRBV9 | TGTGCCAGCAGCGCCTTAGCGGGAAACTCCTACAATGAGCAGTTCTTC | CASSALAGNSYNEQFF
once | TRBD2 | TRBJ2-2 | 16 | TRBV4-2 | TGTGCCAGCAGCCAAGCCCCGGGACTAAAGACCGGGGAGCTGTTTTTT | CASSQAPGLKTGELFF
few | TRBD1 | TRBJ2-7 | 14 | TRBV6-5 | TGTGCCAGCAGTTTGACAGGGGGCGGTTACGAGCAGTACTTC | CASSLTGGGYEQYF
medium-sized | TRBD2 | TRBJ2-7 | 13 | TRBV28 | TGTGCCAGCGGAGGAGCGGGGGGGCTCGAGCAGTACTTC | CASGGAGGLEQYF
- | - | TRBJ1-2 | 13 | TRBV6-5 | TGTGCCAGCAGTTACTCAACAGCATATGGCTACACCTTC | CASSYSTAYGYTF
few | - | TRBJ1-4 | 16 | TRBV6-6 | TGTGCCAGCAGTTACAATCCGACAGGACCAAATGAAAAACTGTTTTTT | CASSYNPTGPNEKLFF
- | - | TRBJ2-1 | 15 | TRBV9 | TGTGCCAGCAGCGGCCGGGACTCGTTATACAATGAGCAGTTCTTC | CASSGRDSLYNEQFF
few | - | TRBJ2-7 | 11 | TRBV6-1 | TGTGCCAGCAGTGACAGCTACGAGCAGTACTTC | CASSDSYEQYF
- | TRBD1 | TRBJ2-2 | 16 | TRBV4-2 | TGTGCCAGCAGCCAAGGGGGGACAGGGTCCACCGGGGAGCTGTTTTTT | CASSQGGTGSTGELFF
- | - | TRBJ2-7 | 13 | TRBV6-6 | TGTGCCAGCACCCCGACAGCAGCCTACGAGCAGTACTTC | CASTPTAAYEQYF